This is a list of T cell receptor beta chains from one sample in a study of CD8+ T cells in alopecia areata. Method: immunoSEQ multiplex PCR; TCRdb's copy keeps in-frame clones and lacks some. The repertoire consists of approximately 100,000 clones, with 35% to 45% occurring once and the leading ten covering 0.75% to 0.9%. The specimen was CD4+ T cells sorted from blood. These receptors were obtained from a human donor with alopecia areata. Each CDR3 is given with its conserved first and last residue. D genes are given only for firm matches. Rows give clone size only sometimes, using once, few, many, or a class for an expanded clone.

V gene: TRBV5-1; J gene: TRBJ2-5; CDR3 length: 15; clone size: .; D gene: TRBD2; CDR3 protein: CASSSLAAVQETQYF; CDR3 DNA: TGCGCCAGCAGCTCTCTAGCGGCGGTACAAGAGACCCAGTACTTC
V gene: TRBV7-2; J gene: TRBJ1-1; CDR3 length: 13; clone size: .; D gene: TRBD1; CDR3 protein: CASSTGVNTEAFF; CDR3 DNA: TGTGCCAGCAGCACAGGGGTGAACACTGAAGCTTTCTTT
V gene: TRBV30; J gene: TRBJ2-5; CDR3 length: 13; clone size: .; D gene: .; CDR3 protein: CAWSVRREETQYF; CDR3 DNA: TGTGCCTGGAGTGTACGCAGGGAGGAGACCCAGTACTTC
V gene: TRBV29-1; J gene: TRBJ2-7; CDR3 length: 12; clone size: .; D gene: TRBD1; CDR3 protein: CSGGQGNYEQYF; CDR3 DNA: TGCAGCGGCGGACAGGGCAACTACGAGCAGTACTTC
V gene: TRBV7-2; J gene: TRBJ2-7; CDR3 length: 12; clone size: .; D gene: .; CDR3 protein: CASSLATYEQYF; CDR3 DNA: TGTGCCAGCAGCTTAGCGACCTACGAGCAGTACTTC
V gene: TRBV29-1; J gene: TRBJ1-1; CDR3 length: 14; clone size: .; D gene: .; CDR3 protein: CSVDALSYVGGAFF; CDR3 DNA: TGCAGCGTTGACGCTCTTTCGTATGTGGGGGGCGCTTTCTTT
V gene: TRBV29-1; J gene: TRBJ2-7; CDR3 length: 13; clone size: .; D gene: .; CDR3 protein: CSAVPLQAGEQYF; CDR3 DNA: TGCAGCGCCGTACCCCTGCAGGCAGGCGAGCAGTACTTC
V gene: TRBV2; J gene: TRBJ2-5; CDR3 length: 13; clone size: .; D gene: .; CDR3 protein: CASTGTGEGTQYF; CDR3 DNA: TGTGCCAGCACCGGGACGGGCGAAGGGACCCAGTACTTC
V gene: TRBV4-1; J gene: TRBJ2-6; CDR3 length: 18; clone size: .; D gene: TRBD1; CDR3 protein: CASSNYPTGGAGANVLTF; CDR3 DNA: TGCGCCAGCAGCAATTACCCAACAGGGGGCGCTGGGGCCAACGTCCTGACTTTC
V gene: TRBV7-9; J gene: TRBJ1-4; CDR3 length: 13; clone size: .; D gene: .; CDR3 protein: CASSLAGSEKLFF; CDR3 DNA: TGTGCCAGCAGCTTAGCAGGGAGTGAAAAACTGTTTTTT
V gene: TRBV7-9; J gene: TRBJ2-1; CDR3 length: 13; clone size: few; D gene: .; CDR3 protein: CASSLRQDYEQFF; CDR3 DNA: TGTGCCAGCAGCTTACGGCAGGATTATGAGCAGTTCTTC